The 27 T cell receptor beta chains given below trace back to one sample, sequenced in a study of Ad26.COV2.S vaccination and SARS-CoV-2 variants. Treatment here: approximately 18 received Ad26.COV2.S at low or high dose, single or two shots; several received placebo; per-sample allocation not given. Material that was analyzed had been drawn on day 63 after the first vaccine or placebo injection. Using immunoSEQ multiplex PCR, the repertoire was profiled, and TCRdb retains in-frame clones only, with some absent. The sample lists 300,000 to 350,000 clones; approximately 86% were seen once. The sequencing used peripheral blood, collected in a trial of Ad26.COV2.S vaccine versus placebo. The receptors originated from a person between 18 and 59 years old who received the Ad26.COV2.S COVID-19 vaccine or a placebo.

This clone was seen only a few times. V gene TRBV11-2 combines with J gene TRBJ2-7; D ambiguous. The V end was cut by 3 bases, the J end by 2 bases, with 11 bases between. The germline gives CDR1 SGHAT, CDR2 FQNNGV. The CDR3 runs 14 residues. The CDR3 protein is CASSFVGKAYEQYF. The CDR3 nucleotides read TGTGCCAGCAGCTTCGTGGGCAAAGCCTACGAGCAGTACTTC.

The chain joins TRBV4-2 to TRBJ1-2, with 8 bases that match TRBD1. The CDR3 extends over 15 amino acids. CDR1 is LGHNA, CDR2 YNFKEQ, per germline. Losses at the gene ends were 5 bases for V and 4 bases for J; bases not matched to a gene: 9. CDR3 in DNA: TGTGCCAGCAGCGCTGGACAGGGTTTTTTCTATGGCTACACCTTC. Translated, it gives CASSAGQGFFYGYTF.

The V and J genes are TRBV6-5 and TRBJ1-1; 7 positions match TRBD1. V lost 9 bases, J lost 0 bases, and 4 bases stayed unmatched. Germline V gene data show CDR1 as MNHEY and CDR2 as SVGAGI. The CDR3 is 13 residues long. The CDR3 is CASSGQLNTEAFF. The CDR3, as DNA: TGTGCCAGTTCGGGACAGTTGAACACTGAAGCTTTCTTT.

V is TRBV5-6 and J is TRBJ2-1; 9 bases are shared with TRBD2. From germline, CDR1 is SGHDT and CDR2 YYEEEE. With V trimmed by 2 bases and J by 6 bases, 12 bases remained unmatched. The CDR3 contains 17 residues. The CDR3 protein is CASSFGLGLASPNEQFF. The CDR3 DNA reads as TGTGCCAGCAGCTTTGGTTTAGGACTAGCGAGCCCCAATGAGCAGTTCTTC. The full variable domain, rest sourced from reference TRBV5-6 and TRBJ2-1, is DAGVTQSPTHLIKTRGQQVTLRCSPKSGHDTVSWYQQALGQGPQFIFQYYEEEERQRGNFPDRFSGHQFPNYSSELNVNALLLGDSALYLCASSFGLGLASPNEQFFGPGTRLTVL.

The V call is TRBV14, the J call TRBJ2-7; unclear D gene. Germline V lookup: CDR1 SGHDN, CDR2 FVKESK. V was pared by 4 bases and J by 1 base, with 5 bases between. The CDR3 runs to 12 residues. The CDR3 loop reads CASSRTSYEQYF. CDR3 nucleotide sequence: TGTGCCAGCAGCCGAACATCCTACGAGCAGTACTTC.

V gene TRBV18 combines with J gene TRBJ2-1, with TRBD1 identical over 8 bases. V trimming: 3 bases; J trimming: 7 bases; junction bases outside the gene matches: 5. This CDR3 has 14 amino acids. CDR1 KGHSH and CDR2 LQKENI come from the germline V gene. This chain's CDR3 is CASSPRTGRNEQFF. The CDR3 nucleotides are TGTGCCAGCTCACCCCGGACAGGGCGGAATGAGCAGTTCTTC.

CDR3 bases: TGTGCCAGCAGCTTGGATTTGGGGGGCACCGCCGGGGAGCAGTACTTC. It codes for CASSLDLGGTAGEQYF. This sequence joins TRBV5-4 and TRBJ2-7; D tentatively reads TRBD1 or TRBD2 (6 bases each). V lost 0 bases and J lost 7, with 20 bases in between. This CDR3 region has 16 residues. CDR1 and CDR2 (germline): SGHNT, YYREEE (reference sequence).

The chain couples TRBV28 to TRBJ1-6, with 7 positions matching TRBD1. Germline V gives CDR1 MDHEN, CDR2 SYDVKM. The V and J ends lost 10 bases and 6 bases, in that order; junction bases with no gene match: 12. CDR3 size: 15 residues. The CDR3 nucleotides read TGTGCCACCCGGGAGGGGGCGGGAGTTAATTCACCCCTCCACTTT. This sequence encodes CATREGAGVNSPLHF.

The chain has TRBV15 and TRBJ1-2, with D uncertain. The V and J ends lost 3 bases and 6 bases respectively, with 8 bases between them. Germline CDR1 and CDR2: LNHNV and YYDKDF (reference sequence). The CDR3 contains 12 residues. In nucleotides, the CDR3 is TGTGCCACCAGCAGCTCCTTTGATGGCTACACCTTC. It translates to CATSSSFDGYTF.

This clone was detected ten times or more. The rearrangement uses TRBV27 and TRBJ2-1; 11 bases fit TRBD2. The CDR3 spans 16 residues. With 7 bases clipped from V and 0 bases from J, the junction kept 5 bases outside the gene matches. CDR1 and CDR2 from the germline V gene are MNHEY and SMNVEV (reference sequence). The CDR3, as DNA: TGTGCCAGCACGCTAGCGGGAGGTAGCTCCTACAATGAGCAGTTCTTC. Its translation is CASTLAGGSSYNEQFF.

The table lists this clone with a count of one. CDR3 in DNA: TGTGCCAGCAGTGACTCAGTGAATGAGCAGTTCTTC. It specifies CASSDSVNEQFF. The rearrangement joins TRBV6-4 to TRBJ2-1; D remains ambiguous. The CDR3 contains 12 residues. Trimming removed 0 bases at V and 7 bases at J, with 4 bases between. Germline V gene lookup returns CDR1 MRHNA and CDR2 SNTAGT.

This chain uses TRBV10-3 with TRBJ2-5; 13 bases are shared with TRBD2. The germline V gene has CDR1 ENHRY and CDR2 SYGVKD. The V and J ends lost 4 bases and 3 bases, in that order; junction bases with no gene match: 2. The CDR3 is made up of 15 amino acids. The CDR3 DNA reads TGTGCCATCAGTGTGGGGACTAGCGGGAAAGAGACCCAGTACTTC. As protein: CAISVGTSGKETQYF.

The gene calls are TRBV7-2 and TRBJ2-3, with 12 nucleotides matching TRBD2. Germline CDR1 and CDR2: SGHTA and FQGNSA. This CDR3 region has 17 residues. V was clipped by 6 bases and J by 5 bases; unmatched bases: 12. This CDR3 is CASSPPLAGGPKDTQYF. The DNA for the CDR3 is TGTGCCAGCAGTCCTCCCCTAGCGGGAGGGCCCAAAGATACGCAGTATTTT.

This clone turned up a few times. The rearrangement joins TRBV6-4 to TRBJ1-5; tentative D call: TRBD1 (6 bases). Trimming removed 5 bases from V and 6 bases from J, with 11 bases in between. Per germline, CDR1 MRHNA and CDR2 SNTAGT. The CDR3 runs 13 residues. CDR3 residues: CASSKEGGQPQHF. CDR3 nucleotides: TGTGCCAGCAGTAAAGAGGGGGGTCAGCCCCAGCATTTT.

This chain links TRBV24-1 with TRBJ2-5; D is unresolved. This CDR3 has 14 residues. Deletions cut 4 bases from V and 5 bases from J, with 13 bases between. In germline, CDR1 is KGHDR, CDR2 SFDVKD. Here the CDR3 reads CATSDPTQYETQYF. The CDR3 coding sequence is TGTGCCACCAGTGACCCGACTCAGTATGAGACCCAGTACTTC.

This chain joins TRBV4-2 and TRBJ1-2; D is undetermined. Trimming cost V 2 bases and J 6 bases, with 7 bases left between them. The CDR3 length is 12 residues. Per germline, CDR1 LGHNA and CDR2 YNFKEQ. The CDR3 DNA reads TGTGCCAGCAGCCAAAGGCCGGATGGCTACACCTTC. Translation gives CASSQRPDGYTF.

The chain carries TRBV28 and TRBJ1-3; possible D gene TRBD1, 6 bases. V lost 5 bases and J lost 2, with 13 bases in between. The CDR3 has 15 amino acids. Germline assignment: CDR1 MDHEN and CDR2 SYDVKM. DNA for the CDR3: TGTGCCAGCAGTACCTACCGACAGGCTGGAAACACCATATATTTT. Translating it yields CASSTYRQAGNTIYF.

CDR3 loop: CAISESGGRLEQYF. DNA of the CDR3: TGTGCCATCAGTGAGTCGGGCGGGCGGTTGGAGCAGTACTTC. The rearrangement joins TRBV10-3 to TRBJ2-7; D might be TRBD2 (5 bases). This CDR3 has 14 residues. Germline lookup yields CDR1 ENHRY and CDR2 SYGVKD. V lost 0 bases, J lost 7 bases, and 13 bases lay in between.

The chain is built from TRBV18 and TRBJ1-1, with 9 bases identical to TRBD1. The CDR3 is 15 amino acids. In germline, CDR1 is KGHSH, CDR2 LQKENI. The V gene end was trimmed by 3 bases and the J gene end by 6 bases; junction bases not matched to a gene: 8. CDR3 coding DNA: TGTGCCAGCTCACCGACAGGGGGGATCGGTTCTGAAGCTTTCTTT. The encoded protein is CASSPTGGIGSEAFF.

This clone appeared once. One junction end disagrees with the germline gene, perhaps due to a read error. The chain has TRBV7-7 and TRBJ2-1; 10 positions agree with TRBD2. Looked up from germline, CDR1 is SSHAT and CDR2 is FNYEAQ (reference sequence). The CDR3 spans 15 residues. In DNA, the CDR3 is TGTGCTAGCAGCCCACAAGCGGGGGGGCTAGATGAGCAGTTCTTC. Translation: CASSPQAGGLDEQFF.

The gene calls are TRBV7-8 and TRBJ1-2; D uncertain. This CDR3 spans 14 amino acids. Between the trimmed V and J ends, which lost 0 bases and 4 bases, there was a span of 9 bases. CDR1 is SGHVS and CDR2 is FQNEAQ in the germline V gene. CDR3 region: CASSLAGEGYGYTF. The CDR3 coding sequence is TGTGCCAGCAGCTTAGCGGGTGAGGGCTATGGCTACACCTTC. Drawing the rest from reference TRBV7-8 and TRBJ1-2, the complete variable domain is GAGVSQSPRYKVAKRGQDVALRCDPISGHVSLFWYQQALGQGPEFLTYFQNEAQLDKSGLPSDRFFAERPEGSVSTLKIQRTQQEDSAVYLCASSLAGEGYGYTFGSGTRLTVV.

This clone appeared once. In DNA, the CDR3 is TGTGCCAGCTCAGGGGACAGGGACCAGCCCCAGCATTTT. It encodes CASSGDRDQPQHF. The V gene is TRBV18, the J gene TRBJ1-5; TRBD1 matches 9 bases. Trimming removed 5 bases from V and 7 bases from J; junction bases left unmatched: 3. Germline lookup yields CDR1 KGHSH and CDR2 LQKENI. The CDR3 is 13 residues long.

This clone came up a few times. The rearrangement joins TRBV28 to TRBJ1-2; 7 nucleotides agree with TRBD1. From germline, CDR1 is MDHEN and CDR2 SYDVKM. V gave up 6 bases and J gave up 8 bases; unmatched junction bases: 12. CDR3 length: 14 residues. The CDR3 region has the DNA TGTGCCAGCAGGTACCATCAGGGGGATAAGGGCTACACCTTC. Its translation: CASRYHQGDKGYTF.

This clone was detected a few times. CDR3 nucleotide sequence: TGTGCCAGTAATAACAGGGCGAGCAATCAGCCCCAGCATTTT. Translating gives CASNNRASNQPQHF. The chain employs TRBV19 and TRBJ1-5, with D tentatively TRBD1 (6 bases). Germline V CDR1 and CDR2: LNHDA, SQIVND (reference sequence). Deletions cut 7 bases from V and 1 base from J, with 11 bases between. This CDR3 is 14 amino acids long.

In DNA form, the CDR3 reads TGTGCCAGCAGCTTACGGTTTCAGGCTAGCGGGAGATTGTTCTACGAGCAGTACTTC. It encodes CASSLRFQASGRLFYEQYF. The chain has TRBV7-2 and TRBJ2-7; TRBD2 agrees at 10 bases. The germline V gene encodes CDR1 SGHTA and CDR2 FQGNSA. Trimming cost V 2 bases and J 3 bases; bases outside gene matches: 16. CDR3 size: 19 residues.

The gene calls are TRBV7-6 and TRBJ2-5, with a weak D call TRBD1 (6 bases). Germline CDR1 is SGHVS and CDR2 is FNYEAQ. There are 16 residues in the CDR3. V dropped 4 bases and J dropped 1 base, with 16 bases sitting between them. The CDR3 reads CASSSSGAAFQETQYF. CDR3 DNA sequence: TGTGCCAGCAGCTCCTCAGGGGCCGCGTTCCAAGAGACCCAGTACTTC.

CDR3 region: CASSPMGTLSGNTIYF. The CDR3 DNA follows: TGTGCCAGCAGCCCCATGGGAACGCTCTCTGGAAACACCATATATTTT. This chain connects TRBV25-1 to TRBJ1-3; D is undetermined. The CDR3 has 16 amino acids. The germline V gene encodes CDR1 MGHDK and CDR2 SYGVNS. Trimming cost V 6 bases and J 0 bases, with 15 bases left between them. The variable domain in full, completed from reference TRBV25-1 and TRBJ1-3, reads EADIYQTPRYLVIGTGKKITLECSQTMGHDKMYWYQQDPGMELHLIHYSYGVNSTEKGDLSSESTVSRIRTEHFPLTLESARPSHTSQYLCASSPMGTLSGNTIYFGEGSWLTVV.